The rows below give T cell receptor beta chains drawn from one sample of a study of control samples from healthy donors and cancer patients. The method was immunoSEQ multiplex PCR; TCRdb's version includes in-frame clones alone and lacks a portion of them. Of approximately 130,000 clones in the sample, 70% to 90% were seen once. Sequencing was performed on blood. The source is a man in his sixties in good health. Each CDR3 is given without its conserved first and last residue. D genes are given only for firm matches. Size is omitted from some rows. Given values are once, few, many or a class for expanded clones.

clone_size: NA; d_call: TRBD1; j_call: TRBJ2-5; v_call: TRBV11-2; cdr3_aa: ASSFPAGTGETQY
clone_size: NA; d_call: TRBD1; j_call: TRBJ1-2; v_call: TRBV10-2; cdr3_aa: ASTTGGNDYT
clone_size: once; d_call: TRBD1; j_call: TRBJ1-1; v_call: TRBV29-1; cdr3_aa: SVPLQGDTEAF
clone_size: NA; d_call: NA; j_call: TRBJ1-3; v_call: TRBV3-1/TRBV3-2; cdr3_aa: ASSHGGLTSGNTIY
clone_size: NA; d_call: NA; j_call: TRBJ1-5; v_call: TRBV19; cdr3_aa: ASRANSREAGQPQH
clone_size: NA; d_call: TRBD2; j_call: TRBJ2-3; v_call: TRBV5-5; cdr3_aa: ASSLGTLAGGRGDTQY
clone_size: NA; d_call: TRBD2; j_call: TRBJ2-2; v_call: TRBV25-1; cdr3_aa: ASSTSGGFTGELF
clone_size: NA; d_call: TRBD2; j_call: TRBJ2-2; v_call: TRBV6-2/TRBV6-3; cdr3_aa: ASSRGLAGGPTGELF
clone_size: NA; d_call: TRBD1; j_call: TRBJ2-4; v_call: TRBV15; cdr3_aa: ATSSGDSHIQY
clone_size: NA; d_call: NA; j_call: TRBJ1-2; v_call: TRBV20-1; cdr3_aa: STGSTGRT
clone_size: NA; d_call: TRBD1; j_call: TRBJ1-2; v_call: TRBV2; cdr3_aa: ASYRGIQDDGGYT
clone_size: NA; d_call: NA; j_call: TRBJ2-1; v_call: TRBV7-9; cdr3_aa: ASSLGDVAYNEQF
clone_size: NA; d_call: NA; j_call: TRBJ2-2; v_call: TRBV19; cdr3_aa: ASSSTPGTTGELF
clone_size: NA; d_call: TRBD1; j_call: TRBJ1-3; v_call: TRBV28; cdr3_aa: ASSAGQGGNTIY
clone_size: NA; d_call: NA; j_call: TRBJ1-2; v_call: TRBV5-1; cdr3_aa: ASSDTGTGGYT
clone_size: once; d_call: TRBD1; j_call: TRBJ2-5; v_call: TRBV5-1; cdr3_aa: ASHRTGGLETQY
clone_size: NA; d_call: TRBD1; j_call: TRBJ2-7; v_call: TRBV19; cdr3_aa: ASSTRTGDREQY
clone_size: NA; d_call: NA; j_call: TRBJ1-4; v_call: TRBV19; cdr3_aa: ASSPLGTQKLF
clone_size: few; d_call: NA; j_call: TRBJ1-4; v_call: TRBV5-1; cdr3_aa: ASSLQEPTNEKLF
clone_size: once; d_call: NA; j_call: TRBJ1-2; v_call: TRBV24-1; cdr3_aa: ATSDWTDGYT
clone_size: NA; d_call: NA; j_call: TRBJ1-1; v_call: TRBV7-2; cdr3_aa: ASSSTGMVNTEAF
clone_size: few; d_call: NA; j_call: TRBJ2-7; v_call: TRBV21-1; cdr3_aa: ASSKECLREKKGGGSYEQY
clone_size: NA; d_call: TRBD1; j_call: TRBJ1-2; v_call: TRBV7-2; cdr3_aa: ASSSNPGQRSYGYT
clone_size: NA; d_call: NA; j_call: TRBJ1-1; v_call: TRBV7-8; cdr3_aa: ASSLVSWNTEAF
clone_size: NA; d_call: TRBD1; j_call: TRBJ1-2; v_call: TRBV12-3/TRBV12-4; cdr3_aa: ASRQGANYGYT
clone_size: NA; d_call: NA; j_call: TRBJ2-1; v_call: TRBV7-9; cdr3_aa: ASSLIAGTEQF
clone_size: once; d_call: NA; j_call: TRBJ2-2; v_call: TRBV3-1/TRBV3-2; cdr3_aa: ASSQESNVAGTGELF